One sample yielded the 13 T cell receptor beta chains listed below, sequenced in a study of cytomegalovirus exposure and HLA in healthy donors. The PCR used 60 Vbeta and 13 Jbeta primers. TCRdb keeps only in-frame clones here, not all; method: immunoSEQ multiplex PCR. Here the sample spans some 170,000 clones, roughly 85% being singletons. Sequenced: PBMCs. The receptor set was obtained from a woman aged 25 to 39 in good health and CMV-seronegative.

The chain employs TRBV10-2 and TRBJ2-1; 11 bases are a match to TRBD2. V was pared by 6 bases and J by 10 bases, with 11 bases of the junction left unmatched. CDR1 is WSHSY and CDR2 is SAAADI in the germline V gene. This CDR3 contains 15 residues. The DNA of the CDR3 is TGCGCCAGCAGAGGAGGACTAGCGGGCAATATGGAGCAGTTCTTC. This gives the protein CASRGGLAGNMEQFF.

This sequence joins TRBV5-1 and TRBJ2-5, with D possibly being TRBD2 (6 bases). The last part of the DNA fits TRBJ2-7 better; the J call may be wrong. CDR3 length: 13 amino acids. From germline, CDR1 is SGHRS and CDR2 YFSETQ. CDR3 DNA: TGCGCCAGCAGCCACGGGAGTACCTACGAGCAGTACTTC. As protein: CASSHGSTYEQYF.

V and J are TRBV27 and TRBJ2-7; unclear D gene. Deletions cut 5 bases from V and 0 bases from J, with 8 bases between. This CDR3 is 13 amino acids long. Germline CDR1 MNHEY, CDR2 SMNVEV (reference sequence). Here the CDR3 reads CASSPLDSYEQYF. The CDR3 bases are TGTGCCAGCAGTCCCCTAGACTCCTACGAGCAGTACTTC.

The chain carries TRBV18 and TRBJ1-2; D uncertain. V lost 4 bases, J lost 3 bases, and 9 bases lay in between. In germline, CDR1 is KGHSH, CDR2 LQKENI. There are 13 residues in the CDR3. The CDR3 sequence is CASSLQRDYGYTF. The CDR3, as DNA: TGTGCCAGCTCACTGCAGAGGGACTATGGCTACACCTTC.

The gene calls are TRBV9 and TRBJ2-6, with 9 bases that match TRBD2. This CDR3 spans 17 amino acids. Unmatched junction bases numbered 7, after V lost 6 bases and J lost 0 bases. In germline, CDR1 is SGDLS, CDR2 YYNGEE. The CDR3, as DNA: TGTGCCAGCAAGGGTCTAGCGGGATACTCTGGGGCCAACGTCCTGACTTTC. This encodes CASKGLAGYSGANVLTF.

The chain has TRBV18 and TRBJ1-6; no clear D gene. The V end was cut by 3 bases, the J end by 3 bases, with 24 bases between. There are 20 residues in the CDR3. Germline V gene data show CDR1 as KGHSH and CDR2 as LQKENI. CDR3 sequence (DNA): TGTGCCAGCTCACCGGTTGTGTCTGCGGAGGGCAGTCTCTATAATTCACCCCTCCACTTT. Its protein product is CASSPVVSAEGSLYNSPLHF.

The chain has TRBV29-1 and TRBJ1-2; 9 bases are a match to TRBD1. The CDR3 loop spans 15 amino acids. CDR1 SQVTM and CDR2 ANQGSEA come from the germline V gene. The ends lost 4 bases at V and 0 bases at J; junction bases unmatched: 6. The CDR3 DNA is TGCAGCGTTGTCCGGGACAGGGCCACTAACTATGGCTACACCTTC. The encoded protein is CSVVRDRATNYGYTF.

This clone came up a few times. For the CDR3, the DNA is TGTGCCAGCAGCCTTATAGCGGGGGGGCGCAATGAGCAGTTCTTC. The encoded protein is CASSLIAGGRNEQFF. The chain employs TRBV14 and TRBJ2-1, with 11 bases matching TRBD2. J gave up 6 bases and V 4 bases, and 5 bases lay outside the gene matches. The CDR3 sequence is 15 residues long. In germline, CDR1 is SGHDN, CDR2 FVKESK. Using reference TRBV14 and TRBJ2-1 for the parts outside the CDR3, the full variable domain is EAGVTQFPSHSVIEKGQTVTLRCDPISGHDNLYWYRRVMGKEIKFLLHFVKESKQDESGMPNNRFLAERTGGTYSTLKVQPAELEDSGVYFCASSLIAGGRNEQFFGPGTRLTVL.

This clone was seen just once. The chain recombines TRBV5-1 with TRBJ2-7; the match to TRBD1 covers 10 bases. V lost 3 bases to trimming and J lost 6 bases; unmatched junction nucleotides: 3. CDR3 length equals 13 residues. The germline V gene has CDR1 SGHRS and CDR2 YFSETQ. The CDR3 coding sequence is TGCGCCAGCAGCTCCCGGGACAGGGGCGAGCAGTACTTC. Protein product: CASSSRDRGEQYF.

The rearrangement links TRBV28 to TRBJ2-2; perhaps TRBD1 as D (6 bases). Trimming pared 9 bases from V and 4 bases from J, leaving 15 bases between. CDR1 and CDR2 from the germline V gene are MDHEN and SYDVKM. The CDR3 has 14 residues. CDR3 loop: CASRQDSRTGELFF. In DNA form, the CDR3 reads TGTGCCAGTAGACAGGATTCCCGCACCGGGGAGCTGTTTTTT.

This chain links TRBV5-1 with TRBJ2-1, with 7 bases lining up with TRBD1. The CDR3 covers 16 residues. With 0 bases clipped from V and 2 bases from J, the junction kept 5 bases outside the gene matches. Germline loops: CDR1 SGHRS, CDR2 YFSETQ. The CDR3 coding sequence is TGCGCCAGCAGCTTGGCCACAGGGGCCCCCTACAATGAGCAGTTCTTC. Translating it yields CASSLATGAPYNEQFF.

The chain joins TRBV7-6 to TRBJ2-6; D possibly corresponds to TRBD1 (7 bases). CDR1 SGHVS and CDR2 FNYEAQ come from the germline V gene. The CDR3 contains 17 residues. Trimming removed 5 bases at V and 0 bases at J, with 14 bases between. CDR3 bases: TGTGCCAGCAGCCGGGGCCAGGGGGGCTCTGGGGCCAACGTCCTGACTTTC. Its translation is CASSRGQGGSGANVLTF.

The chain joins TRBV11-3 to TRBJ1-1, with D possibly matching TRBD1 (6 bases). CDR3 length: 15 residues. Per the germline V gene, CDR1 is SGHNT and CDR2 is YENEEA. The V end lost 5 bases, the J end lost 2 bases, and 15 bases lay between the germline ends. CDR3 sequence (DNA): TGTGCCAGCAGCCCAGACGGGACACATAACACTGAAGCTTTCTTT. It encodes CASSPDGTHNTEAFF. Looking up the rest from reference TRBV11-3 and TRBJ1-1 gives the full variable domain: EAGVVQSPRYKIIEKKQPVAFWCNPISGHNTLYWYLQNLGQGPELLIRYENEEAVDDSQLPKDRFSAERLKGVDSTLKIQPAELGDSAVYLCASSPDGTHNTEAFFGQGTRLTVV.